These 21 T cell receptor beta chains originate from one sample sequenced in a study of CXCR3-negative and CXCR3-positive naive CD8 T cells. Broader study findings: Naive CXCR3-positive cells had TRB CDR3s more hydrophobic than those of CXCR3-negative naive cells.

The antigens for these receptors are not known. UMI-labeled 5' RACE yielded the TRB cDNA libraries. TCRdb processed the 5' RACE reads again and assigns one entry to each CDR3 protein, with no DNA. Its table records about 110,000 distinct CDR3 sequences. Sample: naive CXCR3+ CD8+ T cells from blood. The subset: CD45RO-CCR7+CD27+CD95- naive CD8+ T cells expressing CXCR3 (TNR3+). The receptors come from a human donor in good health. Some clones in this sample may be carry-over from other donors' samples.

The J gene is TRBJ2-7, the V gene TRBV29-1; TCRdb picks TRBD1, but there is no DNA to check that call. CDR1 is SQVTM and CDR2 is ANQGSEA in the germline V gene. The CDR3 length is 18 residues. The CDR3 region is CSVGYPSYRGLGSYEQYF.

The chain employs TRBV6-2 or TRBV6-3 and TRBJ2-1; no DNA is available, so the TRBD2 call from TCRdb remains unchecked. The CDR3 is 16 amino acids. The germline V gene has CDR1 MNHEY and CDR2 SVGEGT. The CDR3 loop is CASSLVSSLEYNEQFF.

The chain couples TRBV18 to TRBJ2-7; TCRdb's D gene call, TRBD2, goes unchecked for lack of DNA. Germline V gene sequence: CDR1 KGHSH, CDR2 LQKENI. The CDR3 has 18 residues. This chain's CDR3 is CASSPRSAGGPPPYEQYF.

This chain links TRBV7-9 with TRBJ1-2; the D call of TRBD1 rests on TCRdb alone, since no DNA is present to check it. The CDR3 loop spans 14 amino acids. Germline V CDR1 and CDR2: SEHNR, FQNEAQ (reference sequence). This CDR3 is CASSLRDRPYGYTF.

The chain carries TRBV5-1 and TRBJ2-1; TCRdb's assignment of TRBD1 cannot be checked, as there is no DNA. This CDR3 is built from 16 residues. CDR1 and CDR2 from the germline V gene are SGHRS and YFSETQ. This CDR3 is CASSLEGTGQYNEQFF.

The V gene is TRBV20-1, the J gene TRBJ2-6; absent DNA, TCRdb's TRBD1 call cannot be checked. This CDR3 region has 14 residues. CDR1 and CDR2 (germline): DFQATT, SNEGSKA (reference sequence). The CDR3 is CSAPSGAGANVLTF.

The chain employs TRBV4-1 and TRBJ2-7. In germline, CDR1 is MGHRA, CDR2 YSYEKL. This CDR3 has 13 residues. This CDR3 is CASSPDLDYEQYF.

The chain has TRBV7-7 and TRBJ2-2. The CDR3 runs to 14 residues. CDR1 SSHAT and CDR2 FNYEAQ come from the germline V gene (reference sequence). The CDR3 sequence is CASSTEVQSGELFF.

The rearrangement uses TRBV7-9 and TRBJ2-2. The length of the CDR3 is 15 residues. CDR1 and CDR2 from the germline V gene are SEHNR and FQNEAQ (reference sequence). CDR3 in amino acids: CASCPWIANTGELFF.

The chain carries TRBV28 and TRBJ2-7; the TCRdb D gene call, TRBD1, has no DNA to confirm it. This CDR3 spans 15 amino acids. CDR1 is MDHEN, CDR2 SYDVKM, per germline. The CDR3 here is CASRPRTGGLSEQYF.

The chain recombines TRBV6-2 or TRBV6-3 with TRBJ2-6. This CDR3 is 17 amino acids long. The V gene's germline CDR1 is MNHEY and CDR2 SVGEGT. CDR3 region: CASSYFTLSSGANVLTF.

The J gene is TRBJ2-7, the V gene TRBV3-1; there is no DNA to check the TCRdb D call of TRBD2. Germline V gene lookup returns CDR1 LGHDT and CDR2 YNNKEL (reference sequence). CDR3 length equals 21 residues. CDR3 residues: CASSQDISGGVSVLNPYEQYF.

CDR3: CASEPDYDNEQFF. V is TRBV3-1 and J is TRBJ2-1; TCRdb's D gene call, TRBD2, goes unchecked for lack of DNA. The CDR3 is made up of 13 amino acids. Germline V gene lookup returns CDR1 LGHDT and CDR2 YNNKEL (reference sequence).

CDR3 sequence: CSARSQGPSYEQYF. The rearrangement links TRBV29-1 to TRBJ2-7; there is no DNA to check the TCRdb D call of TRBD1. The CDR3 is 14 residues long. Germline V gene data show CDR1 as SQVTM and CDR2 as ANQGSEA.

This CDR3 is CASSADRGKETQYF. The chain is built from TRBV28 and TRBJ2-5; TCRdb's assignment of TRBD1 cannot be checked, as there is no DNA. The CDR3 has 14 amino acids. Germline V gene lookup returns CDR1 MDHEN and CDR2 SYDVKM.

This sequence joins TRBV23-1 and TRBJ2-7; TCRdb designates TRBD1, a call that cannot be tested without DNA. TRBV23-1 counts as an open reading frame of uncertain function. This CDR3 contains 14 residues. The CDR3: CASSHWDRDHEQYF.

The chain employs TRBV28 and TRBJ2-7; no DNA is available, so the TRBD1 call from TCRdb remains unchecked. There are 13 residues in the CDR3. Germline CDR1 and CDR2: MDHEN and SYDVKM. The CDR3 reads CASRGQGFYEQYF.

The chain has TRBV20-1 and TRBJ2-7; the D call of TRBD2 rests on TCRdb alone, since no DNA is present to check it. The length of the CDR3 is 13 residues. In germline, CDR1 is DFQATT, CDR2 SNEGSKA (reference sequence). The CDR3 here is CSARASGGYEQYF.

This chain connects TRBV29-1 to TRBJ2-7; TCRdb designates TRBD1, a call that cannot be tested without DNA. The CDR3 is 11 residues long. CDR1 and CDR2 (germline): SQVTM, ANQGSEA. CDR3 loop: CSVVDSYEQYF.

The rearrangement joins TRBV5-4 to TRBJ2-3; the TCRdb D gene call, TRBD2, has no DNA to confirm it. Germline assignment: CDR1 SGHNT and CDR2 YYREEE (reference sequence). The CDR3 totals 15 residues. The CDR3 spells CASSLTLAGGDTQYF.

The gene calls are TRBV20-1 and TRBJ1-2. This CDR3 contains 13 residues. CDR1 is DFQATT, CDR2 SNEGSKA, per germline (reference sequence). CDR3 protein: CSARDIINYGYTF.